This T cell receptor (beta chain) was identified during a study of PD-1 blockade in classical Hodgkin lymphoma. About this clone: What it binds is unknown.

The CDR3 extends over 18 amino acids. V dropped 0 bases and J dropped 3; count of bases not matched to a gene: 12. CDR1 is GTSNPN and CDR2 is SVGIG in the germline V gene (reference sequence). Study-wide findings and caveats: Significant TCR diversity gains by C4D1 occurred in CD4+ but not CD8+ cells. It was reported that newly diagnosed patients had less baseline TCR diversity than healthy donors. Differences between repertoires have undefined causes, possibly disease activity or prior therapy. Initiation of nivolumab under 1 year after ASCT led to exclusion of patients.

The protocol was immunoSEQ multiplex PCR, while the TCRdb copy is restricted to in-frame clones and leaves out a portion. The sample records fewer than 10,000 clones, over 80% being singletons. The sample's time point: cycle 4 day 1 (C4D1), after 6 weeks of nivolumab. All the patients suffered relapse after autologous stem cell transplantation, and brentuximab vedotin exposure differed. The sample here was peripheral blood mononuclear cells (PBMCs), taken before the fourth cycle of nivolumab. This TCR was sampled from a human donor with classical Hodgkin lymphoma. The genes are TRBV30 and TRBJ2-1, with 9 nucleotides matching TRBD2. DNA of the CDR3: TGTGCCTGGAGTGTAATGGCGGCTAGCGGGGTGATCTACAATGAGCAGTTCTTC. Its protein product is CAWSVMAASGVIYNEQFF.